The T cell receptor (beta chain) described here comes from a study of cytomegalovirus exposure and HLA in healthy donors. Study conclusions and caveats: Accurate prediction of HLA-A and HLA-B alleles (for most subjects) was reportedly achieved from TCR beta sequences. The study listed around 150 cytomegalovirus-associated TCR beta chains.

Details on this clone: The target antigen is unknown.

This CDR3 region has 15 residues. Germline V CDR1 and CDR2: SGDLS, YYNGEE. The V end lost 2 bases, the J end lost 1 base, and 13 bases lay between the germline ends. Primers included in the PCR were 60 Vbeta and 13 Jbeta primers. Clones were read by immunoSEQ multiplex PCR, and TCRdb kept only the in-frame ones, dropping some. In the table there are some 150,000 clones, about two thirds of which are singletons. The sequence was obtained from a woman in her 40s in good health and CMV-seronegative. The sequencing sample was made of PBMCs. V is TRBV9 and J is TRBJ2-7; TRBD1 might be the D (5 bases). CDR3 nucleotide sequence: TGTGCCAGCAGCGTCGAGTCAGGGCCTTCCTACGAGCAGTACTTC. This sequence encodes CASSVESGPSYEQYF.